Below, one T cell receptor beta chain is given with its context. The target antigen is unknown. Profiling relied on immunoSEQ multiplex PCR, and the TCRdb table lists in-frame clones only, not all of them. This sample yields some 66,000 clones, of which roughly 85% are seen a single time; about 0.76% belongs to the top ten. This CDR3 spans 15 amino acids. Trimming cost V 4 bases and J 9 bases; bases outside gene matches: 5. Per the germline V gene, CDR1 is SNHLY and CDR2 is FYNNEI. Sampling times: baseline, cycle 4 day 1, cycle 7 day 1. This sample is part of a study of OX40 agonist ivuxolimab in advanced cancers. Study summary: People who had prior anti-PD-1, anti-PD-L1 or anti-CTLA-4 therapy could take part, and around 39% had some.

Study-level points and caveats: Not determined was the antigen specificity of the expanded peripheral T cells. Part of the nonresponder group also had normalized T-cell clonal expansion that was low.

This TCR derives from an adult with an advanced solid tumor such as melanoma, head and neck, liver or kidney cancer. This chain connects TRBV2 to TRBJ2-1; 14 bases line up with TRBD2. The source was CD4+ or CD8+ T cells sorted from blood, collected in a trial of the OX40 agonist ivuxolimab. The CDR3 is CASSATSGGESEQFF. The CDR3 bases are TGTGCCAGCAGTGCGACTAGCGGGGGGGAGAGTGAGCAGTTCTTC.